The 10 T cell receptor beta chains reported below all come from one sample, sequenced in a study of blood T cells in healthy people across ages (dated by TCRdb to between 2014 and 2017). The library was built by means of 5' RACE. Sequencing took place on an Illumina HiSeq 2500. A second about 6 to 11 cycle PCR used a sample-barcoded 5' primer and a J-beta primer mix. TCRdb reworked the public reads: Q25 trimming with fastp, MiXCR clone assembly, productive beta chains retained. All rows with the same CDR3 protein become a single entry with the most common DNA and genes. Recorded for this sample are about 720,000 distinct CDR3 sequences; over 20% of them occurred a single time. The top ten hold under 25% of the sample. Sample: blood. The source is a man aged 70 or older in good health.

V is TRBV5-1 and J is TRBJ2-1, with 8 positions matching TRBD1. From germline, CDR1 is SGHRS and CDR2 YFSETQ. This CDR3 has 13 amino acids. The ends lost 4 bases at V and 5 bases at J; junction bases unmatched: 2. CDR3 DNA sequence: TGCGCCAGCAGCCAGGGGGCCGACAATGAGCAGTTCTTC. Protein sequence: CASSQGADNEQFF. Full variable domain (rest looked up from reference TRBV5-1 and TRBJ2-1): KAGVTQTPRYLIKTRGQQVTLSCSPISGHRSVSWYQQTPGQGLQFLFEYFSETQRNKGNFPGRFSGRQFSNSRSEMNVSTLELGDSALYLCASSQGADNEQFFGPGTRLTVL.

This clonotype was counted many times. This chain links TRBV12-3 or TRBV12-4 with TRBJ2-5; 8 positions match TRBD1. The CDR3 extends over 15 amino acids. With 2 bases clipped from V and 5 bases from J, the junction kept 7 bases outside the gene matches. The CDR3 coding sequence is TGTGCCAGCAGTTTACAGGGGGCAGTAAGGGAGACCCAGTACTTC. Protein: CASSLQGAVRETQYF.

The sample holds many counts of this clonotype. The rearrangement joins TRBV12-3 or TRBV12-4 to TRBJ2-1; TRBD2 agrees at 10 bases. This CDR3 is built from 16 residues. Trimming at V came to 5 bases and at J to 4 bases, leaving 8 bases not matched to a gene. The CDR3, as DNA: TGTGCCAGCAGTGCCCGGACTAGCGGCCTATACAATGAGCAGTTCTTC. It specifies CASSARTSGLYNEQFF.

The chain links TRBV20-1 to TRBJ2-5; D remains unclear. The ends were cut back, 3 bases at V and 1 base at J, with 9 bases in the middle. This CDR3 comprises 13 residues. The germline CDR1 and CDR2 sequences are DFQATT and SNEGSKA (reference sequence). In DNA, the CDR3 is TGCAGTGCTAGTCTCCTACCCCAAGAGACCCAGTACTTC. Amino acids: CSASLLPQETQYF.

CDR3 DNA sequence: TGTGCCACCAGCAGAGTAGGTCGCTCCTACAATGAGCAGTTCTTC. The encoded protein is CATSRVGRSYNEQFF. The V gene is TRBV15, the J gene TRBJ2-1; D not resolved. Germline V gives CDR1 LNHNV, CDR2 YYDKDF (reference sequence). The CDR3 sequence is 15 residues long. V dropped 1 base and J dropped 0 bases, with 7 bases sitting between them.

In this sample, this clonotype turned up a few times. The chain employs TRBV29-1 and TRBJ1-1, with D maybe TRBD1 (6 bases). CDR3 length: 12 residues. Germline V lookup: CDR1 SQVTM, CDR2 ANQGSEA. V gave up 4 bases and J gave up 5 bases, with 11 bases separating them. This chain's CDR3 is CSVGEGGTEAFF. For the CDR3, the DNA is TGCAGCGTTGGGGAGGGGGGGACTGAAGCTTTCTTT.

The chain uses TRBV6-4 and TRBJ2-3; TRBD2 might be the D (6 bases). The V and J ends lost 4 bases and 1 base respectively, with 15 bases between them. The CDR3 sequence is 16 residues long. Germline V gene lookup returns CDR1 MRHNA and CDR2 SNTAGT. CDR3 sequence reads: CASSGGNGGGTDTQYF. The CDR3 nucleotides read TGTGCCAGCAGTGGCGGAAATGGCGGGGGCACAGATACGCAGTATTTT.

This clonotype was counted between two and nine times. This chain connects TRBV20-1 to TRBJ2-4; TRBD1 matches 9 bases. This CDR3 is 13 amino acids long. The V gene end was trimmed by 4 bases and the J gene end by 8 bases; junction bases not matched to a gene: 6. CDR1 is DFQATT and CDR2 is SNEGSKA in the germline V gene (reference sequence). The CDR3: CSATGQGFHIQYF. The CDR3 DNA sequence: TGCAGTGCTACGGGACAGGGTTTCCACATTCAGTACTTC.

The chain carries TRBV24-1 and TRBJ1-5; D is unclear. The germline V gene encodes CDR1 KGHDR and CDR2 SFDVKD. V was cut by 5 bases and J by 0 bases, with 7 bases left in between. The CDR3 consists of 14 residues. For the CDR3, the DNA is TGTGCCACCAGTGTAGCAGGTAGCAATCAGCCCCAGCATTTT. Amino acid sequence: CATSVAGSNQPQHF.

This clonotype was picked up a small number of times. The genes are TRBV20-1 and TRBJ2-4; 7 bases map to TRBD2. Per germline, CDR1 DFQATT and CDR2 SNEGSKA (reference sequence). Trimming at V came to 5 bases and at J to 0 bases, leaving 10 bases not matched to a gene. This CDR3 spans 16 amino acids. The CDR3 region is CSASLGLAVAKNIQYF. The CDR3 DNA follows: TGCAGTGCTTCTTTGGGGCTAGCGGTAGCCAAAAACATTCAGTACTTC.